The clone carrying this TCR beta chain was found a few times. Its antigen is unknown. The data were taken from a study of metastatic and nonmetastatic thyroid tumors. On the study more broadly: Repertoire comparison spanned blood and tumor or nodule tissue of malignant and benign thyroid patients. Whole-study findings and limits: Malignant tumors reportedly showed significantly higher TCR beta diversity than benign nodules in both blood and tumor.

The entire patient cohort was treatment-naive prior to thyroid surgery. Authors' analysis steps: Clinicopathological groups supplied CDR3 differences that were used to build a distant-metastasis classifier for papillary thyroid cancer. MiXCR was used by TCRdb to re-call the PCR reads. TCRdb assigned the V and J calls; the authors' analysis was not used. The sample includes about 8,400 clones, 31% of them seen just once. Germline V lookup: CDR1 LNHDA, CDR2 SQIVND (reference sequence). V gave up 3 bases and J gave up 8 bases, with 5 bases separating them. CDR3 length equals 11 residues. This chain joins TRBV19 and TRBJ2-1; D unclear. The receptor was derived from a female donor with papillary thyroid cancer or a benign thyroid nodule (not recorded which). Some clones in this sample may be carry-over from other donors' samples. Material: tumor tissue. For the CDR3, the DNA is TGTGCCAGTAGTATGCGAGATGAGCAGTTCTTC. Translation gives CASSMRDEQFF.